The 6 T cell receptor beta chains below all came from one sample that was sequenced in a study of CD8 T cells in Susac syndrome. The authors reverse transcribed roughly 0.5 to 1 ug RNA with random hexamers. MiXCR was run by TCRdb on the immunoSEQ multiplex PCR reads, yielding one entry per CDR3 protein. The repertoire has some 200,000 distinct CDR3 sequences, around 95% of them found once; the top ten carry roughly 0.15%. What was sequenced was CD8+ T cells from PBMCs. The receptors come from a human donor with Susac syndrome.

The chain uses TRBV5-1 and TRBJ1-1, with unresolved D. Germline V gene data show CDR1 as SGHRS and CDR2 as YFSETQ. CDR3 length: 12 amino acids. V gave up 0 bases and J gave up 12 bases, with 12 bases separating them. The CDR3 DNA sequence: TGCGCCAGCAGCTTGGCCGGATTTGGGCCTTTCTTT. This gives the protein CASSLAGFGPFF.

This chain connects TRBV19 to TRBJ1-2; D gene unclear. V lost 1 base to trimming and J lost 10 bases, with 10 bases between them. The germline gives CDR1 LNHDA, CDR2 SQIVND (reference sequence). The CDR3 runs 12 residues. Here the CDR3 DNA reads TGTGCCAGTAGTATAGTAGGTCAAAACTACACCTTC. This sequence encodes CASSIVGQNYTF. The whole variable domain, filled in from reference TRBV19 and TRBJ1-2, reads DGGITQSPKYLFRKEGQNVTLSCEQNLNHDAMYWYRQDPGQGLRLIYYSQIVNDFQKGDIAEGYSVSREKKESFPLTVTSAQKNPTAFYLCASSIVGQNYTFGSGTRLTVV.

The V call is TRBV9, the J call TRBJ1-1, with D tentatively TRBD1 (6 bases). V was cut by 3 bases and J by 11 bases, with 14 bases left in between. The CDR3 runs to 12 residues. The germline gives CDR1 SGDLS, CDR2 YYNGEE. CDR3 nucleotide sequence: TGTGCCAGCAGCGAGGGAGGGGGTTTGGCTTTCTTT. It encodes CASSEGGGLAFF.

The chain links TRBV18 to TRBJ2-5; D may be TRBD1 (5 bases). Per the germline V gene, CDR1 is KGHSH and CDR2 is LQKENI. Deletions cut 3 bases from V and 1 base from J, with 9 bases between. CDR3 length: 14 amino acids. CDR3: CASSPTVIQETQYF. DNA of the CDR3: TGTGCCAGCTCACCGACAGTTATCCAAGAGACCCAGTACTTC.

The chain is built from TRBV20-1 and TRBJ2-7; TRBD2 matches at 8 bases. The junction had 8 bases not matched to a gene; V was cut back by 1 base and J by 3 bases. Germline CDR1 is DFQATT and CDR2 is SNEGSKA (reference sequence). This CDR3 has 15 amino acids. CDR3 residues: CSARVTAGVGYEQYF. Here the CDR3 DNA reads TGCAGTGCTAGAGTAACAGCGGGAGTAGGCTACGAGCAGTACTTC.

This chain uses TRBV9 with TRBJ2-3; D call uncertain. The CDR3 contains 16 residues. Germline-derived CDR1 and CDR2 are SGDLS and YYNGEE. Trimming removed 3 bases from V and 2 bases from J, with 16 bases in between. The DNA for the CDR3 is TGTGCCAGCAGCGCCCTCACGTCCCCACCCACAGATACGCAGTATTTT. It specifies CASSALTSPPTDTQYF.